This TCR beta chain emerged from a study of human T cells and chemical hapten exposure. Study-wide points: High-frequency TCRs, those above 1 in 1000, stayed the same after DPC sensitization.

Each CDR3 protein is one row after TCRdb ran MiXCR on the RACE reads. The data contain 100,000 to 150,000 distinct CDR3 sequences, 11% of them singletons. As for time point: patch test 3, about 24 weeks after DPC sensitization. Described treatment: therapeutic diphenylcyclopropenone sensitization with weekly scalp DPC. Blood sampling preceded each patch test application. Germline values: CDR1 MNHEY, CDR2 SMNVEV (reference sequence). The V gene lost 0 bases and the J gene lost 8 bases, with 20 bases spanning the gap. CDR3 size: 17 residues. There are a few counts of this clonotype. Its antigen is unidentified.

The sequence came from a woman between 50 and 59 years old with alopecia areata. Some clones in this sample may be carry-over from other donors' samples. This chain uses TRBV27 with TRBJ2-1, with D possibly being TRBD2 (6 bases). Sequences were derived from whole blood, sampled in connection with sensitization to the hapten diphenylcyclopropenone (DPC). The CDR3: CASSLSQVAGRLDEQFF. The CDR3 bases are TGTGCCAGCAGTTTATCGCAGGTGGCGGGACGCCTTGATGAGCAGTTCTTC.